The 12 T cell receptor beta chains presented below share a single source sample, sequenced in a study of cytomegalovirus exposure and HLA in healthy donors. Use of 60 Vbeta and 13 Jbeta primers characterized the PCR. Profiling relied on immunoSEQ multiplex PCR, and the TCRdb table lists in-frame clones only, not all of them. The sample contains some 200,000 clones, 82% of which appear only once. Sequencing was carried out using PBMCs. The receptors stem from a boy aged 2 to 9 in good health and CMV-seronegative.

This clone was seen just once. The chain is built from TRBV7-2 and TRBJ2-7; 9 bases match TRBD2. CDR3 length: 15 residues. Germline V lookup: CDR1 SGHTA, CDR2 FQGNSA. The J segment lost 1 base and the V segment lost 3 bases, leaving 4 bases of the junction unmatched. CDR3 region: CASSFTSGGSYEQYF. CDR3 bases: TGTGCCAGCAGCTTCACAAGCGGGGGGTCCTACGAGCAGTACTTC.

CDR3 nucleotides: TGTGCCAGCAGTTCGGGGGTAGAGGGGGCGCGGACCTACGAGCAGTACTTC. Residues: CASSSGVEGARTYEQYF. The J gene is TRBJ2-7, the V gene TRBV27; perhaps TRBD1 as D (7 bases). The germline CDR1 and CDR2 sequences are MNHEY and SMNVEV (reference sequence). Trimming took off 4 bases at V and 2 bases at J, with 21 bases between the two ends. The CDR3 extends over 17 amino acids.

The CDR3 DNA is TGTGCCAGCAGCTTCGATCCGGGGGGGAGACAAGAGACCCAGTACTTC. It specifies CASSFDPGGRQETQYF. The V call is TRBV7-6, the J call TRBJ2-5; 8 positions match TRBD2. CDR1 and CDR2 (germline): SGHVS, FNYEAQ. After removal of 3 bases from V and 2 bases from J, the junction contained 8 bases not matched to a gene. CDR3 length: 16 amino acids. The full variable domain, completed using reference TRBV7-6 and TRBJ2-5, is GAGVSQSPRYKVTKRGQDVALRCDPISGHVSLYWYRQALGQGPEFLTYFNYEAQQDKSGLPNDRFSAERPEGSISTLTIQRTEQRDSAMYRCASSFDPGGRQETQYFGPGTRLLVL.

In nucleotides, the CDR3 is TGTGCCAGCAGTGAAGGGAGGAGTGGATCCTACGAGCAGTACTTC. It yields the protein CASSEGRSGSYEQYF. The genes are TRBV6-1 and TRBJ2-7, with D maybe TRBD2 (5 bases). From germline, CDR1 is MNHNS and CDR2 SASEGT. The CDR3 covers 15 residues. The V and J ends lost 1 base and 1 base respectively, with 11 bases between them.

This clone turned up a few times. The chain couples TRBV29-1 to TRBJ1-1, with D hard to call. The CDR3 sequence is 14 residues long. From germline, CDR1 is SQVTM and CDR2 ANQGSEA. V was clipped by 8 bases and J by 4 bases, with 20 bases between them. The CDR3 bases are TGCAGCTTAAGGAACGGCAGCGGATCCACTGAAGCTTTCTTT. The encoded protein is CSLRNGSGSTEAFF. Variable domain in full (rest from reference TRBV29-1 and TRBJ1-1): SAVISQKPSRDICQRGTSLTIQCQVDSQVTMMFWYRQQPGQSLTLIATANQGSEATYESGFVIDKFPISRPNLTFSTLTVSNMSPEDSSIYLCSLRNGSGSTEAFFGQGTRLTVV.

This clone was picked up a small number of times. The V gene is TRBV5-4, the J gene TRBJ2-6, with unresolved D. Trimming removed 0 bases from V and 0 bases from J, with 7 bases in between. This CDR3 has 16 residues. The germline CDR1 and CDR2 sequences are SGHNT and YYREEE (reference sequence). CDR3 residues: CASSLAVSSGANVLTF. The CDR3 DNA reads TGTGCCAGCAGCTTGGCTGTGTCCTCTGGGGCCAACGTCCTGACTTTC.

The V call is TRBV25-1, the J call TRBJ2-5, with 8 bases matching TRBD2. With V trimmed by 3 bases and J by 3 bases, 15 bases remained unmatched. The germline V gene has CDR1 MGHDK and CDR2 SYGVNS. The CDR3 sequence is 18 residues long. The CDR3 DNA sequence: TGTGCCAGCAGTGATTCGGGGGGGGTTTGCCACGGGGAAGAGACCCAGTACTTC. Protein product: CASSDSGGVCHGEETQYF.

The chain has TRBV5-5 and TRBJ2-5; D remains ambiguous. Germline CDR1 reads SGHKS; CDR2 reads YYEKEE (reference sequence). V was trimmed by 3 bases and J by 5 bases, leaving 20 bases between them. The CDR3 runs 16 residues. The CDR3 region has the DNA TGTGCCAGCAGCTCCCGGTCCAACCCCGCCCCGGAGACCCAGTACTTC. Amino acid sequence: CASSSRSNPAPETQYF.

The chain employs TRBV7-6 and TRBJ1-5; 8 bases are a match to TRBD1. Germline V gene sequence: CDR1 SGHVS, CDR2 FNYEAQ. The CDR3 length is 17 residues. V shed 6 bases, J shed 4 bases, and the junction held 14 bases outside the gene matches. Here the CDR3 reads CASSPIGGTGLNQPQHF. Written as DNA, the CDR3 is TGTGCCAGCAGTCCTATTGGCGGGACAGGCCTTAATCAGCCCCAGCATTTT.

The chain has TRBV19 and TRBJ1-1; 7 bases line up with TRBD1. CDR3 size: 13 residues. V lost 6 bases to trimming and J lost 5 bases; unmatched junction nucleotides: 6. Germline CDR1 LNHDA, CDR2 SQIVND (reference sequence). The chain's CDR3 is CASREGARTEAFF. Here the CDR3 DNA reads TGTGCCAGTAGGGAGGGGGCGCGGACTGAAGCTTTCTTT.

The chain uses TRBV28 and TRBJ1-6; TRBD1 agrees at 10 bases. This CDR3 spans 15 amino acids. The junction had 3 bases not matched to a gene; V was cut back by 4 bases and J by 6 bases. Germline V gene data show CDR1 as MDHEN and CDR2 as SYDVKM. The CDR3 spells CASSSRDRGNSPLHF. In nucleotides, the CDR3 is TGTGCCAGCAGTTCGAGGGACAGGGGTAATTCACCCCTCCACTTT.

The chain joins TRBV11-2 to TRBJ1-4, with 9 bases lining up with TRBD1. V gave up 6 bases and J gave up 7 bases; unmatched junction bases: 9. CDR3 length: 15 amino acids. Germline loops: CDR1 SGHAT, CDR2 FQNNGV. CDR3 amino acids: CASRPPGQGTEKLFF. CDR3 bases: TGTGCCAGCAGACCCCCGGGACAGGGCACTGAAAAACTGTTTTTT.